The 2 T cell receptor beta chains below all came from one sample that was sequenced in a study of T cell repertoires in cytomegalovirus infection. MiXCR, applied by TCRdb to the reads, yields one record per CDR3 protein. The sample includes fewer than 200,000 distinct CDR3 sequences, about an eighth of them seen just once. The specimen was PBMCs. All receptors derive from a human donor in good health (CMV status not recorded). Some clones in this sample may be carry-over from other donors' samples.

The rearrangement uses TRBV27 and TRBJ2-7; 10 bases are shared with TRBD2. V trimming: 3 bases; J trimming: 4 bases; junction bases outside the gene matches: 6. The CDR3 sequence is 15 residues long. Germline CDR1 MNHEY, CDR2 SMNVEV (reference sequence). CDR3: CASSFSLAGVYEQYF. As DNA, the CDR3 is TGTGCCAGCAGTTTCAGTCTAGCGGGAGTTTACGAGCAGTACTTC.

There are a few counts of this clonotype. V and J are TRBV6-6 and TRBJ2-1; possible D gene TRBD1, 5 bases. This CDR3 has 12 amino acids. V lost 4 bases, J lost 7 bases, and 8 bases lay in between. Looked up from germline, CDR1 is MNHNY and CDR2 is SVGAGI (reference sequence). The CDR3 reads CASSWKGNEQFF. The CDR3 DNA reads TGTGCCAGCAGTTGGAAGGGGAATGAGCAGTTCTTC.